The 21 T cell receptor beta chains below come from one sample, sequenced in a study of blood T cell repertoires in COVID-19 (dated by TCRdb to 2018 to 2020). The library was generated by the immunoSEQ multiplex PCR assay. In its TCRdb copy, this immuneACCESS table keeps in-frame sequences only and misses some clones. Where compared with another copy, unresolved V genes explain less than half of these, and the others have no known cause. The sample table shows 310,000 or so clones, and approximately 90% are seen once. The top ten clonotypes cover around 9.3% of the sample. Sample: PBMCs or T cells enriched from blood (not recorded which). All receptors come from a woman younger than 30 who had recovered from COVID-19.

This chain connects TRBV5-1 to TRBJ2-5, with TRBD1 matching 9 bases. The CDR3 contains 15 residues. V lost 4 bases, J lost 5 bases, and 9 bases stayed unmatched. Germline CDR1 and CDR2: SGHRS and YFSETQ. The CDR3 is CASSALQGALETQYF. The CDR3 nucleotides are TGCGCCAGCAGCGCCCTACAGGGGGCGCTGGAGACCCAGTACTTC.

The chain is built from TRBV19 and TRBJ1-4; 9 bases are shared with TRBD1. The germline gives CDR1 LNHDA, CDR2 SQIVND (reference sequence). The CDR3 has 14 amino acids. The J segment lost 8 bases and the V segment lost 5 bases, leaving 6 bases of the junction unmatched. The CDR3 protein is CASSAWTGEEKLFF. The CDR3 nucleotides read TGTGCCAGTAGTGCCTGGACAGGGGAGGAAAAACTGTTTTTT.

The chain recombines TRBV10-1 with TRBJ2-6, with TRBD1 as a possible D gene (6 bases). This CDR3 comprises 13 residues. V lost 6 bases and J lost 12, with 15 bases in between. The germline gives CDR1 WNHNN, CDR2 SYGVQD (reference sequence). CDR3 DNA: TGCGCCAGCAGCTCGGGACAAGGGCTCGTCCTGACTTTC. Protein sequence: CASSSGQGLVLTF.

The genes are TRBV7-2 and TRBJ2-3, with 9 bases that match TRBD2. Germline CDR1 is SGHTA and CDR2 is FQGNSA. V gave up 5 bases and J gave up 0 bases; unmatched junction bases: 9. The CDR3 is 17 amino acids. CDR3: CASSPSRLAGSTDTQYF. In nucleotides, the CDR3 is TGTGCCAGCAGCCCTAGTCGGCTAGCGGGGAGCACAGATACGCAGTATTTT. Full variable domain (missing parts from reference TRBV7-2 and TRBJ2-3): GAGVSQSPSNKVTEKGKDVELRCDPISGHTALYWYRQSLGQGLEFLIYFQGNSAPDKSGLPSDRFSAERTGGSVSTLTIQRTQQEDSAVYLCASSPSRLAGSTDTQYFGPGTRLTVL.

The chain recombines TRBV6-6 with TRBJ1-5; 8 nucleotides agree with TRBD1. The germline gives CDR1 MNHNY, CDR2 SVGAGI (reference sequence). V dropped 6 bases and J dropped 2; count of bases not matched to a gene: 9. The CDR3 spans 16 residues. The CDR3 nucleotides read TGTGCCAGCAGAAAATCAGGGGGCGACGGCAATCAGCCCCAGCATTTT. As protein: CASRKSGGDGNQPQHF.

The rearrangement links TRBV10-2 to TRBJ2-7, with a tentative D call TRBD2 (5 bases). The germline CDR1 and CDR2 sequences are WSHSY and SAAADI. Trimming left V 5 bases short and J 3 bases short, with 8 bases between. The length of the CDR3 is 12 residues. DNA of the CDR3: TGCGCCAGCAGTCGGGCGGGCTACGAGCAGTACTTC. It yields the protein CASSRAGYEQYF.

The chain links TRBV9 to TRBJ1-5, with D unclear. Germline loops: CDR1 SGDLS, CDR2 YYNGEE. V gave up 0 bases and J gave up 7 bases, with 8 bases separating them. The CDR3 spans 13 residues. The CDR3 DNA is TGTGCCAGCAGCGTAGAGGAGGGACAGCCCCAGCATTTT. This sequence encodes CASSVEEGQPQHF.

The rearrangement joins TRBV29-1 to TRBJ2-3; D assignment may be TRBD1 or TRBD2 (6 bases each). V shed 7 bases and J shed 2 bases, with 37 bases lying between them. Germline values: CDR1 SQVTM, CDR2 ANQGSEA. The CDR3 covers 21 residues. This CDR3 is CSAGAKSSGPAGRVYTDTQYF. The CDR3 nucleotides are TGCAGCGCGGGGGCAAAGAGTTCCGGTCCGGCGGGGCGGGTTTACACAGATACGCAGTATTTT.

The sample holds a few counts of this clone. The DNA for the CDR3 is TGTGCCAGCAGTTTTGAGGGTCTGGGCAATCAGCCCCAGCATTTT. Its translation is CASSFEGLGNQPQHF. V gene TRBV28 combines with J gene TRBJ1-5; no firm D call. This CDR3 is 15 amino acids long. The germline V gene has CDR1 MDHEN and CDR2 SYDVKM. With 3 bases removed from V and 2 bases from J, the gap between germline ends came to 11 bases.

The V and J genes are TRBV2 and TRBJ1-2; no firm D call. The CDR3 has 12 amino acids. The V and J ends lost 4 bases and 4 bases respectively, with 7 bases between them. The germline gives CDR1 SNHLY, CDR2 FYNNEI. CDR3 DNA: TGTGCCAGCAGTGGGGCAGCCTATGGCTACACCTTC. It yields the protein CASSGAAYGYTF. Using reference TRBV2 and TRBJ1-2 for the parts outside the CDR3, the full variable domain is EPEVTQTPSHQVTQMGQEVILRCVPISNHLYFYWYRQILGQKVEFLVSFYNNEISEKSEIFDDQFSVERPDGSNFTLKIRSTKLEDSAMYFCASSGAAYGYTFGSGTRLTVV.

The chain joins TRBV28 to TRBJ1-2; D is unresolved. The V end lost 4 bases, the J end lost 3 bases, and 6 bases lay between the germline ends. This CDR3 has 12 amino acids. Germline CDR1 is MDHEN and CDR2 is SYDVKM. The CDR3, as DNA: TGTGCCAGCAGTTCCGCAGACTATGGCTACACCTTC. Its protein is CASSSADYGYTF.

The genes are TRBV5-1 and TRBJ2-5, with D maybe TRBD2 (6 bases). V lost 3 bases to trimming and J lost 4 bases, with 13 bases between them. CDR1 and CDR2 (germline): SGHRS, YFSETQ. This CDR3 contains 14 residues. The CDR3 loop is CASSSRGSGETQYF. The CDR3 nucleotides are TGCGCCAGCAGCTCGCGGGGATCCGGAGAGACCCAGTACTTC.

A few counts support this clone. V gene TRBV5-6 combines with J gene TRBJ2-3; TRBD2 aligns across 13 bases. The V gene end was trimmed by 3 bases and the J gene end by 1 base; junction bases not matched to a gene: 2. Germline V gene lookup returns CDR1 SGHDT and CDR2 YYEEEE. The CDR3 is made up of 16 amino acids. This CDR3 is CASSWGTSGGTDTQYF. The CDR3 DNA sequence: TGTGCCAGCAGCTGGGGGACTAGCGGGGGCACAGATACGCAGTATTTT.

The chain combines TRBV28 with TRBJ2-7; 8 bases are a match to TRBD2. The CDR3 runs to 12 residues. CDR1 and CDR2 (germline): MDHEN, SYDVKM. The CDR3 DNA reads TGTGGTACGGGGGGGCGTGGGGACGAGCAGTACTTC. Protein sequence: CGTGGRGDEQYF.

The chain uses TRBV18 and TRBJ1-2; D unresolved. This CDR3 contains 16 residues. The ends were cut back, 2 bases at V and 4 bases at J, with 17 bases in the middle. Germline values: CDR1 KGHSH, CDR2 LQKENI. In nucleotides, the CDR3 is TGTGCCAGCTCACCATCCGTCGGGGTGGGAAGCTATGGCTACACCTTC. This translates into CASSPSVGVGSYGYTF.

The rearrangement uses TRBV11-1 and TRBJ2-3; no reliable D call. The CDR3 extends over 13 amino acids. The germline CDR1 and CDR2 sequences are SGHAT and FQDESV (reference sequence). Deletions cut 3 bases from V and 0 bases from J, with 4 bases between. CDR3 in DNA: TGTGCCAGCAGCTTCAGTAGCACAGATACGCAGTATTTT. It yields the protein CASSFSSTDTQYF.

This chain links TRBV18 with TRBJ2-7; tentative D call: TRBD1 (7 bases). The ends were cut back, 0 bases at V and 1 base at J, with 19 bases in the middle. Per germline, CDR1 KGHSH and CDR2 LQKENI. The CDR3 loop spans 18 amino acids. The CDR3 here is CASSPPSTGKGLSYEQYF. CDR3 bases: TGTGCCAGCTCACCACCATCGACAGGGAAGGGACTTTCCTACGAGCAGTACTTC. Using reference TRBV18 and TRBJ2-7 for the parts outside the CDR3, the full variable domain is NAGVMQNPRHLVRRRGQEARLRCSPMKGHSHVYWYRQLPEEGLKFMVYLQKENIIDESGMPKERFSAEFPKEGPSILRIQQVVRGDSAAYFCASSPPSTGKGLSYEQYFGPGTRLTVT.

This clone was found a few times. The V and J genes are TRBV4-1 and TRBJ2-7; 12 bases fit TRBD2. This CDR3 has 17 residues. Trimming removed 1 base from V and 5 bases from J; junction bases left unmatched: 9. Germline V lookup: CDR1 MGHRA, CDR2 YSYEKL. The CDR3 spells CASSQVLTSGSGNEQYF. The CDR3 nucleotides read TGCGCCAGCAGCCAAGTGTTGACTAGCGGGAGTGGGAACGAGCAGTACTTC.

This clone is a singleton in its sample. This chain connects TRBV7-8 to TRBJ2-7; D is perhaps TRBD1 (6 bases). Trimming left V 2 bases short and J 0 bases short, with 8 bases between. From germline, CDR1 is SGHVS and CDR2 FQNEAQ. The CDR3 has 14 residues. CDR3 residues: CASSLKGVSYEQYF. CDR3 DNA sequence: TGTGCCAGCAGCTTAAAGGGGGTCTCCTACGAGCAGTACTTC.

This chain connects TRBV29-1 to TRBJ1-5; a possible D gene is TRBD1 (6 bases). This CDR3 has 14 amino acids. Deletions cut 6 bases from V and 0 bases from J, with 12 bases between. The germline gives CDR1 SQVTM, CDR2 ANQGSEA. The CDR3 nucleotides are TGCAGCGTCGCAGGACAGTATAGCAATCAGCCCCAGCATTTT. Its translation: CSVAGQYSNQPQHF.

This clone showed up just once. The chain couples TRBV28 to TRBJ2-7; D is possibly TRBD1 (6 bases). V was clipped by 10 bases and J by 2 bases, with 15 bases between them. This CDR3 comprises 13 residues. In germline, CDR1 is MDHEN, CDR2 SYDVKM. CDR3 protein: CATQGSWTYEQYF. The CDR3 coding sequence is TGTGCCACCCAGGGGAGCTGGACCTACGAGCAGTACTTC.